The T cell receptor (beta chain) described here comes from a study of cytomegalovirus exposure and HLA in healthy donors. Turning to this clone: Its antigen is unidentified.

Study-wide points: A further, later analysis showed that HLA-associated TCR beta chains (compared with equally common others) were more clonally expanded. A few CMV-associated chains were confirmed in vitro to be specific for CMV antigens. The analysis excluded some indistinguishable V segments, including TRBV6-2 and TRBV6-3.

The CDR3 sequence is 15 residues long. V lost 5 bases, J lost 2 bases, and 7 bases stayed unmatched. Germline CDR1 reads SGHVS; CDR2 reads FQNEAQ. Both 60 Vbeta primers and 13 Jbeta primers went into the PCR. Some clones are missing from TCRdb's copy, which holds only in-frame ones; the method was immunoSEQ multiplex PCR. The sample consists of under 150,000 clones, around three quarters of them appearing once. This rearrangement joins TRBV7-8 to TRBJ2-3; 7 nucleotides align to TRBD2. The receptor's source is a woman in her 30s in good health and CMV-seropositive. Input material: PBMCs. The CDR3 bases are TGTGCCAGCAGCCTACTAGCGTATGACACAGATACGCAGTATTTT. It encodes CASSLLAYDTDTQYF.